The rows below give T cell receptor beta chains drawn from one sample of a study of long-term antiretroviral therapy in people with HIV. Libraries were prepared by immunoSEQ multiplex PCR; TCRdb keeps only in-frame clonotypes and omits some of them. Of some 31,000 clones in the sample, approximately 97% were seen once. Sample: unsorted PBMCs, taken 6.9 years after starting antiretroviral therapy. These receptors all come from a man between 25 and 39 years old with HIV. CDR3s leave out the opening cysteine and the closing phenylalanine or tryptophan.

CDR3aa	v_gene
ASSLGWGANEQY	TRBV5-4
ATSRSPRGRGNQPQH	TRBV15
ASSGRNIVGQTIEKLF	TRBV6-1
ASSRHRDGNTGELF	TRBV21-1
ASRPTARGITEAF	TRBV7-9
ASSQAWGAELF	TRBV4-3
ASSPDAGVQTQY	TRBV11-2
ASSLGPFSTDTQY	TRBV7-2
ASSAEAVLTDTQY	TRBV9
ASSRTREYEQY	TRBV5-5
SATRGGELF	TRBV20-1
ACPRTGLHGYT	TRBV30
ASSTPGGSYEQY	TRBV19
ASSARLGGGNEQF	TRBV7-8
ASSEGNEQF	TRBV2
ASSAGKLLAKNIQY	TRBV27
ASSPPGDTQY	TRBV6-5
ASSYTGGTYEQY	TRBV6-1
ASSLGRDRADSPLH	TRBV5-4
ASSTSVNNEQF	TRBV2
ASRTGTNNEQF	TRBV5-1
ASSFRGTEINTEAF	TRBV9
ASSSEPGRAYGYT	TRBV7-2
AWSTGTVNTEAF	TRBV30
ASSLVGLDFSGANVLT	TRBV7-8
AWDRVTDTQY	TRBV30
ASSQGGPGNEQF	TRBV4-3
ASSLQNTEAF	TRBV7-9
ASSLVQENQPQH	TRBV7-9
ASSLAQGEGYT	TRBV5-4
SVTRRDTSGELF	TRBV29-1
ASSVEGRNTEAF	TRBV9
AISDALGREQY	TRBV10-3
ASSLGGDEQF	TRBV5-1
AGSGTGINQPQH	TRBV19
ACSREWGTDTQY	TRBV30
ASSRHYEQY	TRBV6-5
ACGQGVGHEQY	TRBV30
ASSPGTGFTQY	TRBV7-2
AWTERQGFFYEQY	TRBV30
ASSAGSGRNSYEQY	TRBV2